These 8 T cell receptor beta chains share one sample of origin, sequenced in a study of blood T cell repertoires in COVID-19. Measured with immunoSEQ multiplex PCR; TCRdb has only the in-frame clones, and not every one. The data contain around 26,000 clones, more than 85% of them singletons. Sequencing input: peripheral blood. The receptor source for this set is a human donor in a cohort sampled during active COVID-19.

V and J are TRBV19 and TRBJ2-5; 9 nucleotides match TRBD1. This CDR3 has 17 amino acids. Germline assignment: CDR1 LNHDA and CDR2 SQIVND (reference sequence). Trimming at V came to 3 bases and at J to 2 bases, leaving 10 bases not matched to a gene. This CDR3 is CASSIHTGGAGQETQYF. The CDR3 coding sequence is TGTGCCAGTAGTATTCACACAGGGGGCGCCGGGCAAGAGACCCAGTACTTC.

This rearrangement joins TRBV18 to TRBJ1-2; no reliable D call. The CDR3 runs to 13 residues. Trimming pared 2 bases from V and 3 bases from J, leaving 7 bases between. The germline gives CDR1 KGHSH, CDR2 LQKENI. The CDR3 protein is CASSPMGDYGYTF. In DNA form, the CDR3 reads TGTGCCAGCTCACCAATGGGAGACTATGGCTACACCTTC.

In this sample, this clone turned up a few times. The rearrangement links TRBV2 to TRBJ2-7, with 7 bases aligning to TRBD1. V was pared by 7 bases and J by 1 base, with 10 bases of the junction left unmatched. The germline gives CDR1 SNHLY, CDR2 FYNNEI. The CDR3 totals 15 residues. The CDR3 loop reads CASNPRGTASYEQYF. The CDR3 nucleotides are TGTGCCAGCAATCCGAGAGGGACAGCTTCCTACGAGCAGTACTTC.

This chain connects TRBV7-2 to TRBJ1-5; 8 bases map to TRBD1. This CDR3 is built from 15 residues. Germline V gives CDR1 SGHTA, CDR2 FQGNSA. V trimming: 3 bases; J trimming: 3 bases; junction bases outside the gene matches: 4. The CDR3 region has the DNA TGTGCCAGCAGCTTCGACAGGGGTTACAATCAGCCCCAGCATTTT. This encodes CASSFDRGYNQPQHF.

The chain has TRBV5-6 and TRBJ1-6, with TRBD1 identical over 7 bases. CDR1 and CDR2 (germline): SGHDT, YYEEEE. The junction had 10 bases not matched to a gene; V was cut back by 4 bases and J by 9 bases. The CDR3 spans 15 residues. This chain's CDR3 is CASSRWDRDVSPLHF. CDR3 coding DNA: TGTGCCAGCAGCCGGTGGGACAGAGACGTTTCACCCCTCCACTTT.

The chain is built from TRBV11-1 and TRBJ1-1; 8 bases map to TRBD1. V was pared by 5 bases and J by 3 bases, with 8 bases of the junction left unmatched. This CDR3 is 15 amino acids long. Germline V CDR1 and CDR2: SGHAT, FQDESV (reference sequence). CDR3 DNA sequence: TGTGCCAGCAGCCGCCAAGACAGGGGTGACACTGAAGCTTTCTTT. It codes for CASSRQDRGDTEAFF.

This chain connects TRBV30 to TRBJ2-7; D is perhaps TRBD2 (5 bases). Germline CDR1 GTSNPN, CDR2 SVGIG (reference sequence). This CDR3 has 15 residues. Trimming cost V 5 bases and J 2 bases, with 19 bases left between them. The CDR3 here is CAWDNRDSAAYEQYF. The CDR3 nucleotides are TGTGCCTGGGACAACAGAGATAGCGCGGCCTACGAGCAGTACTTC.

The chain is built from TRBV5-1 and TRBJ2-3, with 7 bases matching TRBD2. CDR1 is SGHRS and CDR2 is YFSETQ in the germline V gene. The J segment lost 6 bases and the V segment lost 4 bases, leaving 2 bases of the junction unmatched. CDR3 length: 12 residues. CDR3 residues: CASSPGGDTQYF. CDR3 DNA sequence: TGCGCCAGCAGCCCCGGGGGGGATACGCAGTATTTT.